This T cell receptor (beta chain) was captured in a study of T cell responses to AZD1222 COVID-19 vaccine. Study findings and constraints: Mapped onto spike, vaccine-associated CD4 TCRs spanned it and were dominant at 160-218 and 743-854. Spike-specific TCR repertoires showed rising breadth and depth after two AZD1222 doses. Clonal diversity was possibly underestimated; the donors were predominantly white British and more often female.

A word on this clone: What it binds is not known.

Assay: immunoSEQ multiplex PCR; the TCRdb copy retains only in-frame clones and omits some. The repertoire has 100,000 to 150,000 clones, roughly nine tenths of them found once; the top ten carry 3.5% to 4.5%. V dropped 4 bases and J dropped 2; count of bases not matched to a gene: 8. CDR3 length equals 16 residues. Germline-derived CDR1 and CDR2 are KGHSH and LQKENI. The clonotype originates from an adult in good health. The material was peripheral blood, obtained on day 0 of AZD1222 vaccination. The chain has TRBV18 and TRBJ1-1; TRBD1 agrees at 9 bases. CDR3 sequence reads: CASSLNSDRGNTEAFF. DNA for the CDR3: TGTGCCAGCTCACTCAACTCGGACAGGGGAAACACTGAAGCTTTCTTT.